The text below deals with one TCR beta chain. This sample was included in a study of blood T cell repertoires in COVID-19. About the research overall: Researchers got acute and convalescent COVID-19 samples from the United States, Italy and Spain. The cDNA or gDNA used as material had been derived from T cells, B-cell-depleted T cells, or PBMCs.

In the original workflow: Amplified reference gene primers provided the basis for estimating nucleated cell counts. Sequenced by immunoSEQ multiplex PCR; TCRdb stores in-frame clones only, minus some. D and trimming were read from the DNA, whereas the V and J calls and clone size are those reported in that table. The data show tens of thousands of clones, 80% to 90% seen once. Germline CDR1 MNHEY, CDR2 SVGAGI. This CDR3 is built from 13 residues. V lost 11 bases to trimming and J lost 2 bases, with 13 bases between them. The receptor comes from a woman aged 45-59 years with active COVID-19. This sequence joins TRBV6-5 and TRBJ2-1; D gene ambiguous. Sequenced sample: peripheral blood. The CDR3 reads CASAPSTYNEQFF. For the CDR3, the DNA is TGTGCCTCAGCGCCGTCGACCTACAATGAGCAGTTCTTC.